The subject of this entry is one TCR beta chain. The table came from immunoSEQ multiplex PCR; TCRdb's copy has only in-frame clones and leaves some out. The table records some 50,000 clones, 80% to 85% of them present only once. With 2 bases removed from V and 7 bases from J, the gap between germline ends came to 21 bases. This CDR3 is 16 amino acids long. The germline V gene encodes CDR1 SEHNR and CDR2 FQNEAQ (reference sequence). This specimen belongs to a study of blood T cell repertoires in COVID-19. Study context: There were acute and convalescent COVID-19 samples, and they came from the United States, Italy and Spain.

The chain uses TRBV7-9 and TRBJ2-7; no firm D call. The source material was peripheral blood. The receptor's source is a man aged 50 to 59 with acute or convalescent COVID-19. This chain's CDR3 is CASSLNQRRDISEQYF. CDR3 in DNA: TGTGCCAGCAGCTTAAATCAGCGTCGCGATATTTCGGAGCAGTACTTC. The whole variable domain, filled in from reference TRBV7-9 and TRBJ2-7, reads DTGVSQNPRHKITKRGQNVTFRCDPISEHNRLYWYRQTLGQGPEFLTYFQNEAQLEKSRLLSDRFSAERPKGSFSTLEIQRTEQGDSAMYLCASSLNQRRDISEQYFGPGTRLTVT.